The 25 T cell receptor beta chains listed next were all sequenced from one sample in a study of cytomegalovirus exposure and HLA in healthy donors. 13 Jbeta primers and 60 Vbeta primers were used for the PCR. This table comes from immunoSEQ multiplex PCR, and its TCRdb copy is limited to in-frame clones, with some not included. The sample shows some 110,000 clones, and less than 3% sits with its ten largest clones. The sample was PBMCs. These receptors were collected from a man under 40 in good health and CMV-seronegative.

V usage is TRBV2 and J usage is TRBJ2-1, with D possibly being TRBD2 (6 bases). Germline V gene data show CDR1 as SNHLY and CDR2 as FYNNEI. V lost 8 bases, J lost 0 bases, and 11 bases lay in between. The CDR3 spans 14 residues. The CDR3 here is CASGDSSSYNEQFF. In DNA, the CDR3 is TGTGCCAGCGGGGACTCCAGCTCCTACAATGAGCAGTTCTTC.

This chain uses TRBV5-6 with TRBJ2-5; 7 bases are shared with TRBD2. Germline V gene lookup returns CDR1 SGHDT and CDR2 YYEEEE. The CDR3 is made up of 15 amino acids. Unmatched junction bases numbered 3, after V lost 0 bases and J lost 1 base. This CDR3 is CASSLVASGQETQYF. CDR3 bases: TGTGCCAGCAGCTTGGTAGCTAGCGGCCAAGAGACCCAGTACTTC.

The rearrangement links TRBV9 to TRBJ2-5, with D tentatively TRBD2 (5 bases). Germline values: CDR1 SGDLS, CDR2 YYNGEE. Trimming took off 0 bases at V and 5 bases at J, with 14 bases between the two ends. The CDR3 sequence is 15 residues long. DNA for the CDR3: TGTGCCAGCAGCGTAGGGGATGTTCGAGGGGAGACCCAGTACTTC. This codes for CASSVGDVRGETQYF. Combining the CDR3 with reference TRBV9 and TRBJ2-5 gives the whole variable domain DSGVTQTPKHLITATGQRVTLRCSPRSGDLSVYWYQQSLDQGLQFLIQYYNGEERAKGNILERFSAQQFPDLHSELNLSSLELGDSALYFCASSVGDVRGETQYFGPGTRLLVL.

The chain couples TRBV27 to TRBJ1-4; no clear D. Germline values: CDR1 MNHEY, CDR2 SMNVEV (reference sequence). The CDR3 covers 13 residues. Trimming left V 5 bases short and J 6 bases short, with 10 bases between. DNA of the CDR3: TGTGCCAGCAGTCTCCTCGCAGATGAAAAACTGTTTTTT. This gives the protein CASSLLADEKLFF.

CDR3 DNA sequence: TGTGCCAGCCAGCAGTCTGCGGGAGGGCGGACCGGGGAGCTGTTTTTT. It specifies CASQQSAGGRTGELFF. The chain carries TRBV7-3 and TRBJ2-2; 9 bases line up with TRBD2. J lost 5 bases, V lost 8 bases, and 12 bases had no gene match. Germline loops: CDR1 SGHTA, CDR2 FQGTGA. CDR3 length equals 16 residues.

The V gene is TRBV27, the J gene TRBJ1-2; a weak D match, TRBD1 (6 bases). V was shortened by 7 bases and J by 7 bases, with 19 bases between the two germline ends. CDR3 length equals 14 residues. Germline CDR1 is MNHEY and CDR2 is SMNVEV (reference sequence). The CDR3 DNA is TGTGCCAGCACCGAGCGGGGGGCGCGTGGTGGCTACACCTTC. Its translation: CASTERGARGGYTF.

The V call is TRBV6-6, the J call TRBJ2-5; TRBD2 agrees at 8 bases. CDR1 is MNHNY, CDR2 SVGAGI, per germline (reference sequence). Trimming removed 0 bases from V and 2 bases from J; junction bases left unmatched: 5. This CDR3 has 16 amino acids. The CDR3 here is CASSYSLAVPQETQYF. The CDR3, as DNA: TGTGCCAGCAGTTACTCACTAGCGGTACCACAAGAGACCCAGTACTTC.

About this clone itself: One end of the junction fails to match germline, which may point to a read error. This specimen includes other DNA sequences encoding the same CDR3. The CDR3: CASSVEGDGNEQFF. Written as DNA, the CDR3 is TGCGCCAGCAGCGTAGAGGGGGACGGGAATGAGCAGTTCTTC. V and J are TRBV9 and TRBJ2-1; maybe TRBD1 (6 bases). Germline V gene sequence: CDR1 SGDLS, CDR2 YYNGEE. The CDR3 has 14 amino acids.

This chain links TRBV5-6 with TRBJ2-7; TRBD1 agrees at 9 bases. Trimming cost V 4 bases and J 3 bases; bases outside gene matches: 8. The CDR3 is made up of 15 amino acids. Germline V lookup: CDR1 SGHDT, CDR2 YYEEEE. CDR3 sequence (DNA): TGTGCCAGCAGCGTCCCGGGACAGGGTATCTACGAGCAGTACTTC. Amino acid sequence: CASSVPGQGIYEQYF.

V usage is TRBV6-1 and J usage is TRBJ2-3, with 7 bases aligning to TRBD2. Germline V CDR1 and CDR2: MNHNS, SASEGT. The trim removed 6 bases at V and 1 base at J, leaving 1 base unmatched. The CDR3 contains 13 residues. The CDR3 here is CASRSGGTDTQYF. The CDR3 DNA reads as TGTGCCAGCAGAAGCGGGGGCACAGATACGCAGTATTTT.

V is TRBV5-4 and J is TRBJ1-2; maybe TRBD1 (6 bases). This CDR3 spans 14 amino acids. Looked up from germline, CDR1 is SGHNT and CDR2 is YYREEE (reference sequence). Trimming left V 0 bases short and J 7 bases short, with 13 bases between. The CDR3 region is CASSLAGARGGYTF. CDR3 nucleotides: TGTGCCAGCAGCTTGGCAGGGGCAAGGGGTGGCTACACCTTC.

The rearrangement links TRBV4-3 to TRBJ2-1, with TRBD2 matching 11 bases. The CDR3 covers 15 residues. V gave up 3 bases and J gave up 4 bases; unmatched junction bases: 2. Germline CDR1 and CDR2: LGHNA and YSLEER. The CDR3 spells CASSQRLAGYNEQFF. DNA for the CDR3: TGCGCCAGCAGCCAGCGACTAGCGGGGTACAATGAGCAGTTCTTC.

The V gene is TRBV6-1, the J gene TRBJ2-7; 10 nucleotides match TRBD2. Per the germline V gene, CDR1 is MNHNS and CDR2 is SASEGT. CDR3 size: 15 residues. The junction had 4 bases not matched to a gene; V was cut back by 5 bases and J by 0 bases. Written as DNA, the CDR3 is TGTGCCAGCAGTCGTCCTAGCGGGAGCTCCTACGAGCAGTACTTC. It translates to CASSRPSGSSYEQYF.

The gene calls are TRBV6-1 and TRBJ1-2; TRBD1 matches 10 bases. The CDR3 covers 15 residues. J lost 4 bases, V lost 8 bases, and 10 bases had no gene match. The germline V gene has CDR1 MNHNS and CDR2 SASEGT. CDR3 protein: CASGTGATSFYGYTF. As DNA, the CDR3 is TGTGCCAGCGGGACAGGGGCTACGTCCTTCTATGGCTACACCTTC.

This chain uses TRBV4-3 with TRBJ2-1; no reliable D call. V lost 1 base to trimming and J lost 0 bases, with 10 bases between them. CDR1 and CDR2 from the germline V gene are LGHNA and YSLEER. The CDR3 totals 16 residues. CDR3 nucleotides: TGCGCCAGCAGCCAAGTGTGGAGTCACTCCTACAATGAGCAGTTCTTC. This sequence encodes CASSQVWSHSYNEQFF.

J is TRBJ1-1 and V is TRBV5-1; TRBD1 aligns across 7 bases. V was pared by 0 bases and J by 5 bases, with 4 bases of the junction left unmatched. The CDR3 runs to 14 residues. The germline CDR1 and CDR2 sequences are SGHRS and YFSETQ. The CDR3 reads CASSLVVRGTEAFF. The CDR3 DNA sequence: TGCGCCAGCAGCTTGGTGGTCAGGGGGACTGAAGCTTTCTTT.

The chain couples TRBV6-1 to TRBJ1-1; D unclear. The CDR3 has 14 amino acids. Between the trimmed V and J ends, which lost 1 base and 1 base, there was a span of 7 bases. Germline V gives CDR1 MNHNS, CDR2 SASEGT. DNA of the CDR3: TGTGCCAGCAGTGAAGGAAACAGGAACACTGAAGCTTTCTTT. This translates into CASSEGNRNTEAFF.

The rearrangement uses TRBV10-2 and TRBJ1-5; D is unresolved. From germline, CDR1 is WSHSY and CDR2 SAAADI. V lost 2 bases and J 9 bases, leaving 8 bases between the germline ends. The CDR3 spans 12 residues. CDR3 DNA: TGCGCCAGCAGTGAGGGAGTACGGCCCCAGCATTTT. This gives the protein CASSEGVRPQHF.

The rearrangement uses TRBV19 and TRBJ1-5; a possible D gene is TRBD1 (5 bases). This CDR3 region has 16 residues. Germline V CDR1 and CDR2: LNHDA, SQIVND (reference sequence). Trimming removed 3 bases from V and 0 bases from J, with 12 bases in between. CDR3 in amino acids: CASSISGYGSNQPQHF. CDR3 sequence (DNA): TGTGCCAGTAGTATTTCAGGGTATGGTAGCAATCAGCCCCAGCATTTT.

The chain employs TRBV30 and TRBJ2-5; D call uncertain. The CDR3 spans 19 residues. Germline-derived CDR1 and CDR2 are GTSNPN and SVGIG (reference sequence). The V end was cut by 0 bases, the J end by 4 bases, with 27 bases between. The CDR3 DNA follows: TGTGCCTGGAGTGTACTTTGGGCGCCAAACCCCTTTAGTGCAGAGACCCAGTACTTC. Its protein is CAWSVLWAPNPFSAETQYF.

The V and J genes are TRBV6-6 and TRBJ1-5; possibly TRBD1 for D (6 bases). The CDR3 is 15 amino acids. Trimming pared 1 base from V and 7 bases from J, leaving 14 bases between. Germline CDR1 MNHNY, CDR2 SVGAGI (reference sequence). CDR3 loop: CASSYWTVEGQPQHF. The DNA of the CDR3 is TGTGCCAGCAGTTACTGGACAGTTGAGGGGCAGCCCCAGCATTTT.

The chain combines TRBV4-3 with TRBJ1-4, with D possibly matching TRBD1 (5 bases). Trimming took off 4 bases at V and 3 bases at J, with 12 bases between the two ends. The CDR3 is made up of 15 amino acids. Germline loops: CDR1 LGHNA, CDR2 YSLEER. The CDR3 region is CASSPGWGANEKLFF. CDR3 nucleotide sequence: TGCGCCAGCAGCCCGGGTTGGGGGGCTAATGAAAAACTGTTTTTT.

V usage is TRBV5-1 and J usage is TRBJ1-1; D unclear. The CDR3 extends over 13 amino acids. V was pared by 4 bases and J by 0 bases, with 7 bases between. Germline V gives CDR1 SGHRS, CDR2 YFSETQ. The CDR3 sequence is CASSRSLNTEAFF. The CDR3 nucleotides read TGCGCCAGCAGCCGCAGTTTGAACACTGAAGCTTTCTTT.

The gene calls are TRBV4-1 and TRBJ2-5; 15 bases agree with TRBD2. This CDR3 comprises 21 residues. V trimming: 0 bases; J trimming: 2 bases; junction bases outside the gene matches: 13. In germline, CDR1 is MGHRA, CDR2 YSYEKL. The CDR3 sequence is CASSQDARTSGRGPEQETQYF. In nucleotides, the CDR3 is TGCGCCAGCAGCCAAGATGCCAGGACTAGCGGGAGGGGGCCTGAGCAAGAGACCCAGTACTTC.

This sequence joins TRBV18 and TRBJ1-1; 7 positions agree with TRBD1. Per the germline V gene, CDR1 is KGHSH and CDR2 is LQKENI. CDR3 size: 14 residues. The ends lost 2 bases at V and 4 bases at J; junction bases unmatched: 4. The CDR3 DNA reads as TGTGCCAGCTCACCAACCCGGGACAGCACTGAAGCTTTCTTT. Its protein product is CASSPTRDSTEAFF.